This T cell receptor beta chain appears in the sequencing data of a study of cytomegalovirus exposure and HLA in healthy donors (dated by TCRdb to about 2017). Regarding the complete study: According to a later analysis, one platform produced both the approximately 110 validation repertoires and the 666 repertoires of the first cohort. The study was designed to test whether signatures of past pathogen exposure could be identified by cataloging public T cell receptors. In addition to the first cohort of 650 to 750 subjects, a separate validation cohort of approximately 120 different subjects was used. The study combined high-throughput TCR immunosequencing, statistical association of individual TCRs with disease status, and machine learning to predict cytomegalovirus infection status.

Overall study outcomes, separate from this receptor: A few of the identified cytomegalovirus-associated TCR beta chains were confirmed in vitro to be specific for cytomegalovirus antigens. Most TCR sequences were observed very rarely across donors, whereas some public TCRs were present in many individuals. The classifier was reported to diagnose cytomegalovirus status with high specificity and sensitivity in both the original cohort and the validation cohort. The authors suggested that the approach could potentially be extended to other disease states and immunological phenotypes. A later analysis lacked HLA typing for the validation cohort, so it scored co-occurrence in that cohort across all 120 repertoires. The study gave a list of under 200 TCR beta chains associated with cytomegalovirus. In a later analysis, TCRs clustered in the first cohort were found to also tend to co-occur in the 120 or so validation repertoires, with 94% of cluster scores above 0.

The donors belonged to the validation cohort of over a hundred subjects, which was separate from the approximately 660-subject first cohort. About this clone itself: No cognate antigen has been identified for it. No base quality information exists; no much larger clone differs at one position.

The germline V gene encodes CDR1 GTSNPN and CDR2 SVGIG (reference sequence). V is reduced by 5 bases and J by 5 bases, leaving a spacing of 12 bases between them. The CDR3 spans 12 residues, from the cysteine through the phenylalanine. Left in the record is the CDR3 DNA by itself, 36 bases read in frame from the first base. Receptors were amplified or captured by the immunoSEQ multiplex PCR assay. Concerning the study's data processing: To diagnose cytomegalovirus status from the catalog of TCR beta chain sequences, a statistical classification framework was built. In TCRdb, the immuneACCESS table is reduced to in-frame sequences with V and J assigned. These tables do not hold every clone; where another copy was compared, an unresolved V gene accounts for under half, and the others remain unexplained. V, J and clone size reflect that table, while D and trimming were determined from the DNA. Counted in this sample were about 360,000 clones; approximately 90% of them appeared once. The biggest ten clones account for 0.65% to 0.95% of the sample.

Sequencing was carried out using PBMCs. This TCR came from a woman aged 18-29 years in good health and CMV-seronegative. This sequence uses TRBV30 and TRBJ1-2; no D gene can be assigned with confidence. The bases are TGTGCCTGGGGCGGGTCTGTATATGGCTACACCTTC. This codes for CAWGGSVYGYTF.